This passage covers 20 T cell receptor beta chains from one sample sequenced in a study of blood T cell repertoires in COVID-19. Libraries were prepared by immunoSEQ multiplex PCR; TCRdb keeps only in-frame clonotypes and omits some of them. The sample lists 15,000 to 20,000 clones; around 92% were seen once. Sequenced: peripheral blood. These receptors originate from a human donor in a cohort sampled during active COVID-19.

This rearrangement joins TRBV5-6 to TRBJ2-1; possible D gene TRBD2, 6 bases. V lost 4 bases to trimming and J lost 4 bases, with 15 bases between them. CDR1 is SGHDT, CDR2 YYEEEE, per germline. The CDR3 sequence is 15 residues long. CDR3 loop: CASSIRDLYYNEQFF. For the CDR3, the DNA is TGTGCCAGCAGCATCCGGGACTTATATTACAATGAGCAGTTCTTC.

The genes are TRBV6-2 or TRBV6-3 and TRBJ1-5; tentatively, D is TRBD1 (5 bases). Trimming took 1 base from V and 6 from J, leaving 7 bases between them. The CDR3 is made up of 13 amino acids. CDR1 and CDR2 (germline): MNHEY, SVGEGT. Here the CDR3 DNA reads TGTGCCAGCAGTTACTTCGGGGGTCAGCCCCAGCATTTT. It yields the protein CASSYFGGQPQHF.

This chain connects TRBV6-1 to TRBJ1-5, with D hard to call. This CDR3 has 16 amino acids. Between the trimmed V and J ends, which lost 3 bases and 4 bases, there was a span of 16 bases. Germline lookup yields CDR1 MNHNS and CDR2 SASEGT. CDR3 nucleotide sequence: TGTGCCAGCAGTGATGCCCGTAAGAGCCCGAATCAGCCCCAGCATTTT. This encodes CASSDARKSPNQPQHF.

This clone was observed a handful of times. V is TRBV2 and J is TRBJ2-7, with 7 bases lining up with TRBD2. Germline V gene data show CDR1 as SNHLY and CDR2 as FYNNEI. Trimming cost V 7 bases and J 3 bases; bases outside gene matches: 3. CDR3 size: 12 residues. CDR3 sequence reads: CASTRESYEQYF. The CDR3 region has the DNA TGTGCCAGCACGCGGGAGAGCTACGAGCAGTACTTC.

This chain joins TRBV7-9 and TRBJ2-1; 11 bases map to TRBD2. Trimming cost V 1 base and J 8 bases; bases outside gene matches: 4. The CDR3 has 15 residues. Germline V gene lookup returns CDR1 SEHNR and CDR2 FQNEAQ (reference sequence). The CDR3 loop is CASSLVPSGGYEQFF. CDR3 DNA sequence: TGTGCCAGCAGCTTAGTTCCTAGCGGGGGGTATGAGCAGTTCTTC.

The chain links TRBV5-1 to TRBJ1-4; 7 nucleotides align to TRBD1. The V gene end was trimmed by 1 base and the J gene end by 8 bases; junction bases not matched to a gene: 11. The CDR3 sequence is 16 residues long. Germline CDR1 reads SGHRS; CDR2 reads YFSETQ. CDR3 bases: TGCGCCAGCAGCTTGCATCAGACAGGGCGAGGGGAAAAACTGTTTTTT. Its translation: CASSLHQTGRGEKLFF.

This clone was detected once. The chain carries TRBV7-8 and TRBJ2-1, with D possibly being TRBD1 (5 bases). V lost 1 base to trimming and J lost 4 bases, with 11 bases between them. The germline gives CDR1 SGHVS, CDR2 FQNEAQ. This CDR3 spans 15 amino acids. The CDR3 protein is CASSLVSGMYNEQFF. CDR3 coding DNA: TGTGCCAGCAGCTTAGTTTCAGGGATGTACAATGAGCAGTTCTTC. The full variable domain, in which reference TRBV7-8 and TRBJ2-1 provide the parts outside the CDR3, is GAGVSQSPRYKVAKRGQDVALRCDPISGHVSLFWYQQALGQGPEFLTYFQNEAQLDKSGLPSDRFFAERPEGSVSTLKIQRTQQEDSAVYLCASSLVSGMYNEQFFGPGTRLTVL.

V is TRBV7-2 and J is TRBJ2-2; TRBD2 agrees at 10 bases. Trimming took 5 bases from V and 0 from J; bases not matched to a gene: 12. In germline, CDR1 is SGHTA, CDR2 FQGNSA. CDR3 length: 19 residues. The CDR3 here is CASSRMRAGGRSNTGELFF. The CDR3, as DNA: TGTGCCAGCAGCCGCATGAGAGCGGGGGGGCGTTCGAACACCGGGGAGCTGTTTTTT.

This clone was recorded once. V is TRBV5-1 and J is TRBJ1-3; D is perhaps TRBD1 (5 bases). Germline CDR1 SGHRS, CDR2 YFSETQ. The V gene lost 0 bases and the J gene lost 2 bases, with 9 bases spanning the gap. The CDR3 has 15 residues. The DNA of the CDR3 is TGCGCCAGCAGCTTGGGGCCAGGGCCTGGAAACACCATATATTTT. Translated, it gives CASSLGPGPGNTIYF.

The genes are TRBV27 and TRBJ2-3; the D gene is possibly TRBD2 (5 bases). V was shortened by 3 bases and J by 6 bases, with 16 bases between the two germline ends. The CDR3 covers 15 residues. Germline CDR1 and CDR2: MNHEY and SMNVEV (reference sequence). CDR3 bases: TGTGCCAGCAGTTTTGTCGGGTATAGGGAGGATACGCAGTATTTT. This encodes CASSFVGYREDTQYF.

V usage is TRBV5-4 and J usage is TRBJ1-6; 9 bases map to TRBD1. The CDR3 covers 16 residues. V lost 0 bases, J lost 7 bases, and 5 bases stayed unmatched. The germline gives CDR1 SGHNT, CDR2 YYREEE (reference sequence). The CDR3 spells CASSLDQGQGNSPLHF. Written as DNA, the CDR3 is TGTGCCAGCAGCTTGGATCAGGGACAGGGAAATTCACCCCTCCACTTT.

This chain uses TRBV6-5 with TRBJ2-1; D perhaps matches TRBD2 (7 bases). Looked up from germline, CDR1 is MNHEY and CDR2 is SVGAGI. This CDR3 has 14 residues. The germline V and J ends were trimmed by 6 bases and 5 bases, with 14 bases remaining between them. CDR3 nucleotide sequence: TGTGCCAGCAGACGTATGGGGGGGCACAATGAGCAGTTCTTC. Translating gives CASRRMGGHNEQFF.

A single count supports this clone. The chain recombines TRBV18 with TRBJ1-6, with D perhaps matching TRBD1 (5 bases). The germline V gene has CDR1 KGHSH and CDR2 LQKENI. With 2 bases removed from V and 9 bases from J, the gap between germline ends came to 11 bases. The CDR3 sequence is 14 residues long. CDR3 nucleotide sequence: TGTGCCAGCTCACCAGATTCCGGGGGTTCACCCCTCCACTTT. As protein: CASSPDSGGSPLHF. The full variable domain, in which reference TRBV18 and TRBJ1-6 provide the parts outside the CDR3, is NAGVMQNPRHLVRRRGQEARLRCSPMKGHSHVYWYRQLPEEGLKFMVYLQKENIIDESGMPKERFSAEFPKEGPSILRIQQVVRGDSAAYFCASSPDSGGSPLHFGNGTRLTVT.

This clone was seen a single time. In DNA form, the CDR3 reads TGTGCCAGCAGCCTCCACTCCAGCGGGCTAGAGACCCAGTACTTC. Protein sequence: CASSLHSSGLETQYF. The J gene is TRBJ2-5, the V gene TRBV9; tentatively, D is TRBD2 (6 bases). This CDR3 contains 15 residues. Germline CDR1 and CDR2: SGDLS and YYNGEE. Trimming removed 4 bases at V and 4 bases at J, with 17 bases between.

This chain links TRBV14 with TRBJ1-1; TRBD1 is a possible D gene (5 bases). Germline V gives CDR1 SGHDN, CDR2 FVKESK. This CDR3 spans 12 amino acids. V was cut by 1 base and J by 9 bases, with 9 bases left in between. The DNA of the CDR3 is TGTGCCAGCAGCCAAGCAGGGTACCAAGCTTTCTTT. Its translation is CASSQAGYQAFF. Full variable domain (remainder filled in from reference TRBV14 and TRBJ1-1): EAGVTQFPSHSVIEKGQTVTLRCDPISGHDNLYWYRRVMGKEIKFLLHFVKESKQDESGMPNNRFLAERTGGTYSTLKVQPAELEDSGVYFCASSQAGYQAFFGQGTRLTVV.

The rearrangement links TRBV7-9 to TRBJ1-2, with D possibly TRBD1 on 5 matching bases. This CDR3 spans 13 amino acids. Germline V lookup: CDR1 SEHNR, CDR2 FQNEAQ (reference sequence). With 2 bases removed from V and 4 bases from J, the gap between germline ends came to 8 bases. The CDR3 is CASSLHTGYGYTF. CDR3 nucleotides: TGTGCCAGCAGCTTACATACAGGCTATGGCTACACCTTC.

The chain combines TRBV27 with TRBJ2-1; the D gene is possibly TRBD2 (5 bases). This CDR3 is 12 amino acids long. V was trimmed by 1 base and J by 12 bases, leaving 10 bases between them. Germline-derived CDR1 and CDR2 are MNHEY and SMNVEV (reference sequence). CDR3 sequence reads: CASSLLGEGQFF. CDR3 nucleotides: TGTGCCAGCAGTTTATTGGGAGAGGGGCAGTTCTTC.

The V call is TRBV6-5, the J call TRBJ2-1; 13 bases are shared with TRBD2. The CDR3 consists of 13 residues. Germline lookup yields CDR1 MNHEY and CDR2 SVGAGI. V dropped 6 bases and J dropped 9; count of bases not matched to a gene: 2. The DNA for the CDR3 is TGTGCCAGCAGGGGACTAGCGGGATTTGAGCAGTTCTTC. Translated, it gives CASRGLAGFEQFF.

This clone was counted between two and nine times. The chain combines TRBV5-1 with TRBJ2-3; D is unclear. The CDR3 length is 14 residues. The ends were cut back, 0 bases at V and 6 bases at J, with 11 bases in the middle. CDR1 and CDR2 from the germline V gene are SGHRS and YFSETQ. The DNA of the CDR3 is TGCGCCAGCAGCTTGGAGGCAGGCTGGGATACGCAGTATTTT. This translates into CASSLEAGWDTQYF.

The gene calls are TRBV7-9 and TRBJ1-1; TRBD1 agrees at 7 bases. The CDR3 contains 13 residues. With V trimmed by 3 bases and J by 7 bases, 5 bases remained unmatched. Germline CDR1 is SEHNR and CDR2 is FQNEAQ (reference sequence). The CDR3 reads CASSLTGLSEAFF. Written as DNA, the CDR3 is TGTGCCAGCAGCTTGACAGGGCTTAGTGAAGCTTTCTTT.